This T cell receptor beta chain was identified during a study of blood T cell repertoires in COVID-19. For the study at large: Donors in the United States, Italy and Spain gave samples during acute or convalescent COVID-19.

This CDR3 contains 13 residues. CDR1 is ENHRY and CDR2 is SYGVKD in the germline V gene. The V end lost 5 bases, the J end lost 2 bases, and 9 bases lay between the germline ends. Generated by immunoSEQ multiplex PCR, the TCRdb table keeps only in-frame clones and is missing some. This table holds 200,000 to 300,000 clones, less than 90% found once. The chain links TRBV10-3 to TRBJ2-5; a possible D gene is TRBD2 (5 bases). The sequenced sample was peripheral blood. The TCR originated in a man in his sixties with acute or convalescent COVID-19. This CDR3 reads CAISSTGQETQYF. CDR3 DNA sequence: TGTGCCATCAGTAGCACGGGACAAGAGACCCAGTACTTC.